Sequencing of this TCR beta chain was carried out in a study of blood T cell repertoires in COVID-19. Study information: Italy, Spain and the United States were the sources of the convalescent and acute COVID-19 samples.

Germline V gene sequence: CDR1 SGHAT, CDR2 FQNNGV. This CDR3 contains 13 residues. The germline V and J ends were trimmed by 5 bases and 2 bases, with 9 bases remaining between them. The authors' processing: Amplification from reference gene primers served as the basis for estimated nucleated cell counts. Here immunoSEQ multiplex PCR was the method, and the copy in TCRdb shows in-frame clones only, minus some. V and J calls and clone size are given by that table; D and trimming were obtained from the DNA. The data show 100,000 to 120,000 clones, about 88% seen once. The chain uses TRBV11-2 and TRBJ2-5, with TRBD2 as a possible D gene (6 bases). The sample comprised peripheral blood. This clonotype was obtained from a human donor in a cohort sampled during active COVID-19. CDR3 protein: CASSLRGQETQYF. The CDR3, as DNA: TGTGCCAGCAGCCTCCGGGGGCAAGAGACCCAGTACTTC.